By sample share, the clone carrying this TCR beta chain is medium-sized. Its antigen is still unknown. Assay: immunoSEQ multiplex PCR; the TCRdb copy retains only in-frame clones and omits some. The data contain 25,000 to 35,000 clones, roughly 82% of them seen just once; the ten biggest clones take up about 25%. The V segment lost 4 bases and the J segment 7 bases; nucleotides outside the gene matches: 9. The CDR3 runs 15 residues. CDR1 SGHRS and CDR2 YFSETQ come from the germline V gene. Autoimmune disease history or systemic immunosuppression meant exclusion. The data were obtained in a study of OX40 agonist ivuxolimab in advanced cancers. The wider study: With ivuxolimab, an agonistic anti-OX40 (CD134) antibody, patients were treated. Having had anti-PD-1, anti-PD-L1 or anti-CTLA-4 therapy before was allowed, and around 44% had some. Study results and limitations: Low clonal expansion, among the lowest seen, marked partial responders at 0.1-3.0 mg/kg.

This rearrangement joins TRBV5-1 to TRBJ2-1, with 9 bases aligning to TRBD2. The material sequenced was CD4+ or CD8+ T cells sorted from blood, taken in a trial of the OX40 agonist ivuxolimab. The receptor was isolated from an adult with an advanced solid tumor such as melanoma, head and neck, liver or kidney cancer. The DNA for the CDR3 is TGCGCCAGCAGCCCGGGACTAGCTAGAGAGAATGAGCAGTTCTTC. It specifies CASSPGLARENEQFF.